One sample yielded the 25 T cell receptor beta chains listed below, sequenced in a study of T cell repertoires in cytomegalovirus infection. TCRdb independently ran MiXCR on the reads; one entry per CDR3 protein. The sample consists of some 450,000 distinct CDR3 sequences, 30% to 40% of them appearing once. The sequenced material came from PBMCs. These receptor sequences come from a human donor in good health (CMV status not recorded). Some clones in this sample may be carry-over from other donors' samples.

This clonotype was seen only a few times. The rearrangement uses TRBV12-3 or TRBV12-4 and TRBJ2-7; D gene uncertain. The CDR3 totals 12 residues. Trimming took off 5 bases at V and 0 bases at J, with 5 bases between the two ends. As DNA, the CDR3 is TGTGCCAGCAGTACCAACTCCTACGAGCAGTACTTC. Residues: CASSTNSYEQYF.

The chain couples TRBV6-2 or TRBV6-3 to TRBJ1-2; D is possibly TRBD1 (5 bases). CDR1 and CDR2 (germline): MNHEY, SVGEGT. This CDR3 is 14 amino acids long. V was trimmed by 6 bases and J by 4 bases, leaving 15 bases between them. Written as DNA, the CDR3 is TGTGCCAGCAGCGGGGGAACCTATAGCTATGGCTACACCTTC. Its protein is CASSGGTYSYGYTF.

In this sample, this clonotype turned up many times. The rearrangement uses TRBV6-1 and TRBJ2-3; TRBD2 matches 12 bases. J was trimmed by 8 bases and V by 0 bases; bases with no gene match: 3. This CDR3 comprises 15 residues. In germline, CDR1 is MNHNS, CDR2 SASEGT. In DNA form, the CDR3 reads TGTGCCAGCAGTGAAGCGCGACTAGCGGGGGTTACGCAGTATTTT. It is translated as CASSEARLAGVTQYF.

The V gene is TRBV6-6, the J gene TRBJ2-2; tentatively, D is TRBD2 (6 bases). The CDR3 extends over 18 amino acids. Germline V gene sequence: CDR1 MNHNY, CDR2 SVGAGI (reference sequence). The germline V and J ends were trimmed by 7 bases and 4 bases, with 25 bases remaining between them. The CDR3 is CASTYSGLRLRGTGELFF. The CDR3 nucleotides read TGTGCCAGCACCTACTCGGGACTCCGTTTACGAGGCACCGGGGAGCTGTTTTTT.

The table lists this clonotype with many counts. The V and J genes are TRBV11-2 and TRBJ2-1, with TRBD2 as a possible D gene (5 bases). The CDR3 totals 15 residues. In germline, CDR1 is SGHAT, CDR2 FQNNGV. With 1 base removed from V and 5 bases from J, the gap between germline ends came to 12 bases. The CDR3 here is CASSLVGSEDNEQFF. DNA for the CDR3: TGTGCCAGCAGCTTAGTGGGATCGGAGGACAATGAGCAGTTCTTC.

The chain carries TRBV6-2 or TRBV6-3 and TRBJ2-1, with D possibly being TRBD2 (7 bases). Trimming left V 0 bases short and J 7 bases short, with 13 bases between. CDR1 is MNHEY and CDR2 is SVGEGT in the germline V gene. This CDR3 comprises 15 residues. The CDR3 DNA sequence: TGTGCCAGCAGTTACTCGGGGGGGGGCGGAAATGAGCAGTTCTTC. The encoded protein is CASSYSGGGGNEQFF.

The table lists this clonotype with a count of one. This chain uses TRBV5-5 with TRBJ1-4; D is ambiguous. This CDR3 is 14 amino acids long. CDR1 and CDR2 (germline): SGHKS, YYEKEE (reference sequence). V was trimmed by 4 bases and J by 4 bases, leaving 11 bases between them. CDR3 region: CASSAQYYNEKLFF. In DNA, the CDR3 is TGTGCCAGCAGCGCCCAGTATTATAATGAAAAACTGTTTTTT.

The rearrangement uses TRBV6-6 and TRBJ2-7; TRBD2 matches 12 bases. V shed 5 bases and J 6 bases; nucleotides not matched to a gene: 5. The CDR3 is 14 amino acids. CDR1 and CDR2 from the germline V gene are MNHNY and SVGAGI (reference sequence). CDR3: CASSASGGAREQYF. The CDR3 DNA reads TGTGCCAGCAGTGCTAGCGGGGGGGCTCGCGAGCAGTACTTC.

V gene TRBV7-9 combines with J gene TRBJ1-5, with D hard to call. The germline CDR1 and CDR2 sequences are SEHNR and FQNEAQ (reference sequence). This CDR3 comprises 13 residues. With 5 bases removed from V and 5 bases from J, the gap between germline ends came to 10 bases. In DNA form, the CDR3 reads TGTGCCAGCAGCCCCGGGCAACATCAGCCCCAGCATTTT. The encoded protein is CASSPGQHQPQHF.

This clonotype was seen once. The chain is built from TRBV5-5 and TRBJ2-1; 10 nucleotides align to TRBD2. Germline values: CDR1 SGHKS, CDR2 YYEKEE (reference sequence). The J segment lost 6 bases and the V segment lost 3 bases, leaving 9 bases of the junction unmatched. This CDR3 contains 16 residues. CDR3: CASSSPGTSVANEQFF. The CDR3 nucleotides read TGTGCCAGCAGCTCCCCCGGGACTAGCGTCGCCAATGAGCAGTTCTTC.

This sequence joins TRBV10-3 and TRBJ2-5; 8 bases are shared with TRBD2. Germline values: CDR1 ENHRY, CDR2 SYGVKD. CDR3 size: 14 residues. J gave up 4 bases and V 2 bases, and 3 bases lay outside the gene matches. The CDR3 region is CAISEGLARETQYF. CDR3 nucleotides: TGTGCCATCAGTGAGGGACTAGCTAGAGAGACCCAGTACTTC.

This clonotype was seen at least ten times. The V and J genes are TRBV7-2 and TRBJ2-5, with TRBD2 identical over 12 bases. This CDR3 contains 19 residues. The germline V gene encodes CDR1 SGHTA and CDR2 FQGNSA. After removal of 3 bases from V and 2 bases from J, the junction contained 13 bases not matched to a gene. DNA for the CDR3: TGTGCCAGCAGCTTGCAACCGTTAAGACTAGCGGGGGAACAAGAGACCCAGTACTTC. This gives the protein CASSLQPLRLAGEQETQYF.

Note on this clonotype: A much larger clone sits a single nucleotide away, making a read error possible. The J gene is TRBJ2-3, the V gene TRBV7-2; D perhaps matches TRBD2 (6 bases). Per germline, CDR1 SGHTA and CDR2 FQGNSA. The V end was cut by 4 bases, the J end by 3 bases, with 14 bases between. The CDR3 consists of 15 residues. This chain's CDR3 is CASSSGLGITDTQYF. The CDR3 DNA sequence: TGTGCCAGCAGCTCGGGACTGGGGATTACAGATACGCAGTATTTT.

The chain combines TRBV19 with TRBJ2-1, with D perhaps TRBD2 (6 bases). The V gene lost 4 bases and the J gene lost 8 bases, with 15 bases spanning the gap. The CDR3 is 14 amino acids. Germline CDR1 LNHDA, CDR2 SQIVND (reference sequence). The CDR3 is CASSKRTMSYEQFF. Here the CDR3 DNA reads TGTGCCAGTAGTAAGCGGACTATGAGTTATGAGCAGTTCTTC.

This clonotype was observed at least ten times. The chain recombines TRBV7-2 with TRBJ1-2; D is undetermined. Germline values: CDR1 SGHTA, CDR2 FQGNSA. Trimming took off 3 bases at V and 4 bases at J, with 12 bases between the two ends. The CDR3 runs to 14 residues. Here the CDR3 DNA reads TGTGCCAGCAGCTTGACCGGCCCCAGCTATGGCTACACCTTC. Protein sequence: CASSLTGPSYGYTF.

As to this clonotype: An end of the junction differs from the germline gene, which may be a read error. The rearrangement links TRBV7-2 to TRBJ1-4; unclear D gene. Germline V lookup: CDR1 SGHTA, CDR2 FQGNSA. CDR3 length: 14 amino acids. CDR3 bases: TGTGCCAGCAGCTTTCAACCCGCTTCGGAAAACCTGTTTTTT. This translates into CASSFQPASENLFF.

This clonotype has only a few counts. V and J are TRBV7-9 and TRBJ1-6, with a weak D call TRBD1 (6 bases). CDR1 and CDR2 from the germline V gene are SEHNR and FQNEAQ (reference sequence). V shed 7 bases and J shed 9 bases, with 13 bases lying between them. This CDR3 comprises 13 residues. The CDR3 loop reads CASTKGVGSPLHF. CDR3 nucleotides: TGTGCCAGCACCAAGGGGGTGGGTTCACCCCTCCACTTT.

Only a few counts were recorded for this clonotype. The V gene is TRBV12-3 or TRBV12-4, the J gene TRBJ1-5; tentative D call: TRBD1 (5 bases). The CDR3 has 16 residues. Between the trimmed V and J ends, which lost 3 bases and 0 bases, there was a span of 12 bases. This chain's CDR3 is CASSLNRQGSNQPQHF. CDR3 DNA sequence: TGTGCCAGCAGTTTGAATCGGCAGGGTAGCAATCAGCCCCAGCATTTT.

This chain joins TRBV7-8 and TRBJ2-3; the D call may be TRBD1 or TRBD2 (5 bases each). V was clipped by 4 bases and J by 6 bases, with 14 bases between them. Germline-derived CDR1 and CDR2 are SGHVS and FQNEAQ. The CDR3 has 14 amino acids. The CDR3 sequence: CASSSGPSVDTQYF. CDR3 in DNA: TGTGCCAGCAGCTCGGGACCGTCGGTGGATACGCAGTATTTT.

This chain joins TRBV28 and TRBJ2-5; weak D call: TRBD1 (5 bases). Germline assignment: CDR1 MDHEN and CDR2 SYDVKM. CDR3 size: 15 residues. V lost 5 bases and J 4 bases, leaving 17 bases between the germline ends. The CDR3 here is CASSPRHRNRETQYF. DNA for the CDR3: TGTGCCAGCAGTCCCCGGCACAGGAATCGAGAGACCCAGTACTTC.

To note about this clonotype: A read error may be the cause here, since a much bigger clone is one base away. This chain joins TRBV7-9 and TRBJ1-4; 7 positions agree with TRBD1. This CDR3 spans 15 amino acids. With V trimmed by 4 bases and J by 5 bases, 7 bases remained unmatched. Per germline, CDR1 SEHNR and CDR2 FQNEAQ (reference sequence). The CDR3 sequence: CASSSLGQVNEKLFF. The CDR3 DNA reads TGTGCCAGCAGCTCACTCGGACAGGTCAATGAAAAACTGTTTTTT.

This clonotype was seen a handful of times. The genes are TRBV5-4 and TRBJ1-2; a weak D match, TRBD1 (6 bases). V lost 4 bases and J lost 8, with 15 bases in between. Germline V CDR1 and CDR2: SGHNT, YYREEE (reference sequence). The CDR3 consists of 13 residues. In DNA form, the CDR3 reads TGTGCCAGCAGCCTAACAGGGTATGGCGGCTACACCTTC. Translated: CASSLTGYGGYTF.

This clonotype occurred a few times. J is TRBJ2-5 and V is TRBV12-3 or TRBV12-4; TRBD1 matches at 10 bases. CDR3 length: 15 residues. V lost 4 bases to trimming and J lost 5 bases; unmatched junction nucleotides: 7. The CDR3 sequence is CASSSMTGGRETQYF. CDR3 DNA: TGTGCCAGCAGTTCCATGACAGGGGGCCGGGAGACCCAGTACTTC.

This clonotype came up many times. The CDR3 spells CASSLSWGGAANEKLFF. Here the CDR3 DNA reads TGTGCCAGCAGCCTCTCATGGGGGGGCGCGGCTAATGAAAAACTGTTTTTT. V usage is TRBV7-9 and J usage is TRBJ1-4, with TRBD1 as a possible D gene (6 bases). The V end was cut by 5 bases, the J end by 3 bases, with 19 bases between. This CDR3 is 17 amino acids long. The germline gives CDR1 SEHNR, CDR2 FQNEAQ (reference sequence).

This chain links TRBV19 with TRBJ1-6; 10 bases fit TRBD1. Trimming removed 3 bases from V and 0 bases from J; junction bases left unmatched: 5. In germline, CDR1 is LNHDA, CDR2 SQIVND (reference sequence). This CDR3 has 18 residues. This chain's CDR3 is CASSMGQGIGSYNSPLHF. CDR3 coding DNA: TGTGCCAGTAGTATGGGACAGGGGATCGGCTCCTATAATTCACCCCTCCACTTT.